The rows below give T cell receptor beta chains drawn from one sample of a study of shared clonotypes between healthy human individuals. The assay was immunoSEQ multiplex PCR, and TCRdb's table has in-frame clones only and misses some. Of 1.4 million or so clones listed, about 98.5% are singletons. Sequenced input: naive CD4+ T cells sorted from blood. The receptors here all came from a man aged 25-45 years in good health. The CDR3 runs from the conserved cysteine through the conserved F or W. Each record gives: V gene, J gene, D gene, clone size, CDR3 DNA, CDR3 protein. The D gene is left open where the match is weak. Clone size is not always given. Where it is, it says once, few, many or a class for expanded clones.

TRBV6-1,TRBJ2-7,TRBD1,.,TGTGCCAGCAGTCCCACCGGGACAGGGCCTTACGAGCAGTACTTC,CASSPTGTGPYEQYF
TRBV10-3,TRBJ1-4,.,.,TGTGCCGCCGGTAGACTCCCTGGGATCGAAAAACTGTTTTTT,CAAGRLPGIEKLFF
TRBV18,TRBJ1-3,.,.,TGTGCCAGCTCACCGACAGGAAACTCTGGAAACACCATATATTTT,CASSPTGNSGNTIYF
TRBV5-1,TRBJ2-7,.,.,TGCGCCAGCAGCTTGACTAACAATTTCTACGAGCAGTACTTC,CASSLTNNFYEQYF
TRBV28,TRBJ1-3,.,.,TGTGCCAGCAGTCCAATCGATTCCCTCTCTGGAAACACCATATATTTT,CASSPIDSLSGNTIYF
TRBV10-3,TRBJ2-7,.,.,TGTGCCATCAGGGGTGGCGACGAGCAGTACTTC,CAIRGGDEQYF
TRBV27,TRBJ2-2,TRBD1,.,TGTGCCAGCAGTTTCCCGACAGGGGGCCGGCTAACCGGGGAGCTGTTTTTT,CASSFPTGGRLTGELFF
TRBV5-6,TRBJ1-3,.,once,TGTGCCAGCAGCAATTGGGACGGAAACACCATATATTTT,CASSNWDGNTIYF
TRBV5-1,TRBJ2-3,.,.,TGCGCCAGCGCCGCCACGGGAGCAGAAACAGATACGCAGTATTTT,CASAATGAETDTQYF
TRBV11-2,TRBJ2-7,.,.,TGTGCCAGCAGCCCTGGGGGCTACGAGCAGTACTTC,CASSPGGYEQYF
TRBV28,TRBJ2-2,.,.,TGTGCCAGCAGCGACCCGGGACGGTCGAACACCGGGGAGCTGTTTTTT,CASSDPGRSNTGELFF
TRBV14,TRBJ2-5,TRBD1,.,TGTGCCAGCAGCCTCGCCGGGACAGGGACCCAGTACTTC,CASSLAGTGTQYF
TRBV11-2,TRBJ1-2,TRBD1,.,TGTGCCAGCAGCTCCCGACAGGGCGGCTATGGCTACACCTTC,CASSSRQGGYGYTF
TRBV20-1,TRBJ2-7,.,.,TGCAGTGCCAGACTAGAGTACGAGCAGTACTTC,CSARLEYEQYF
TRBV5-1,TRBJ2-7,TRBD2,.,TGCGCCAGCAGCCGATCGACTAGCGGCCCGGCCCGCTACTACGAGCAGTACTTC,CASSRSTSGPARYYEQYF
TRBV7-9,TRBJ1-1,.,.,TGTGCCAGCAGCTTAGTTGAGGCTTTCTTT,CASSLVEAFF
TRBV6-5,TRBJ2-2,.,.,TGTGCCAGCACCGGTACCGGGGAGCTGTTTTTT,CASTGTGELFF
TRBV10-3,TRBJ2-7,.,.,TGTGCCATCAGCGACCGGACAGTAAGCTCCTACGAGCAGTACTTC,CAISDRTVSSYEQYF
TRBV28,TRBJ1-5,.,.,TGTGCCAGCAGTCCCTCGGGTGGAATCAATCAGCCCCAGCATTTT,CASSPSGGINQPQHF
TRBV29-1,TRBJ1-3,.,once,TGCAGCGTAAGAACAGGTGGAAACACCATATATTTT,CSVRTGGNTIYF
TRBV29-1,TRBJ2-1,TRBD1,.,TGCAGCGCCCGGGACAGGGGGCAGGAGCAGTTCTTC,CSARDRGQEQFF
TRBV19,TRBJ2-3,.,.,TGTGCCAGTAGTATAGATTGGGGCACAGATACGCAGTATTTT,CASSIDWGTDTQYF
TRBV5-1,TRBJ2-1,.,.,TGCGCCAGCAGCTTGGCCGGGAGAGTAAACAATGAGCAGTTCTTC,CASSLAGRVNNEQFF
TRBV10-1,TRBJ2-5,TRBD1,.,TGCGCCAGCAGTGACCCCCGGGACAGTCAAGAGACCCAGTACTTC,CASSDPRDSQETQYF
TRBV14,TRBJ2-7,.,.,TGTGCCAGCAGCCAATGGGGAGCGGGCCCGAACTACGAGCAGTACTTC,CASSQWGAGPNYEQYF
TRBV7-7,TRBJ2-1,.,.,TGTGCTAGCAGCTTAAGCGGACACTACAATGAGCAGTTCTTC,CASSLSGHYNEQFF
TRBV6-6,TRBJ1-5,.,.,TGTGCCAGCAGAGAACAAGGCAATCAGCCCCAGCATTTT,CASREQGNQPQHF
TRBV30,TRBJ2-7,.,.,TGTGCCTGGGGTAAAAACCGGGGGTACGAGCAGTACTTC,CAWGKNRGYEQYF
TRBV5-5,TRBJ2-5,.,.,TGTGCCAGCAGCTTGGCCAGACAAGAGACCCAGTACTTC,CASSLARQETQYF
TRBV11-2,TRBJ2-7,.,.,TGTGCCAGCAGTCACCTGAATGCGGCTAGCTCCTACGAGCAGTACTTC,CASSHLNAASSYEQYF
TRBV6-4,TRBJ2-1,TRBD2,.,TGTGCCAGCAGTCGGACTAGCGGGAGTCACAATGAGCAGTTCTTC,CASSRTSGSHNEQFF
TRBV29-1,TRBJ1-4,TRBD1,.,TGCAGCGTTAATCCCCAGGGGGGAGAAAAACTGTTTTTT,CSVNPQGGEKLFF
TRBV30,TRBJ2-2,.,.,TGTGCCTGGAGGTCGACAAACACCGGGGAGCTGTTTTTT,CAWRSTNTGELFF
TRBV11-3,TRBJ2-3,.,.,TGTGCCAGCAGTCCCGATTCTAGCACAGATACGCAGTATTTT,CASSPDSSTDTQYF
TRBV28,TRBJ2-1,TRBD1,.,TGTGCCAGCATTGCACTCGCAGGGGGCAATGAGCAGTTCTTC,CASIALAGGNEQFF
TRBV5-1,TRBJ2-2,TRBD2,.,TGCGCCAGCGATACGGATCCCCGACCATTAGCGGGAGTAGGCAACACCGGGGAGCTGTTTTTT,CASDTDPRPLAGVGNTGELFF
TRBV10-3,TRBJ1-2,.,.,TGTGCCATCAGTGAGTCAGGGACCTATGGCTACACCTTC,CAISESGTYGYTF
TRBV29-1,TRBJ2-1,TRBD2,.,TGCAGCGTTGACCTCTCCCTAGCGGGAATGAATGAGCAGTTCTTC,CSVDLSLAGMNEQFF
TRBV6-5,TRBJ2-3,.,.,TGTGCCAGCAGTTACTCTAGCAGGGCTAGTACGCAGTATTTT,CASSYSSRASTQYF